What follows are 18 T cell receptor beta chains derived from one specimen sequenced in a study of identical twins (dated by TCRdb to the mid-2010s). Library preparation used 5' RACE. The instrument given in TCRdb is Illumina HiSeq 2000. TCRdb took the public reads, trimmed them with fastp at Q25, ran MiXCR for clone calling and kept in-frame beta chains. Rows with one shared CDR3 protein collapse into an entry with the most common genes and DNA. This sample is represented by 200,000 to 250,000 distinct CDR3 sequences; approximately 7.8% of them were singletons. The top ten clonotypes cover around 5% of the sample. The sample was also reused in another study, on yellow fever vaccine responses in identical twins.

The sequenced sample consisted of CD8+ T cells sorted from blood. All receptors come from a woman between 18 and 29 years old in good health.

This clonotype was counted between two and nine times. This sequence joins TRBV24-1 and TRBJ2-3; 11 bases match TRBD2. Germline CDR1 is KGHDR and CDR2 is SFDVKD. J gave up 5 bases and V 1 base, and 7 bases lay outside the gene matches. The CDR3 runs to 17 residues. The CDR3, as DNA: TGTGCCACCAGTGATTTAGGGCTAGCGGGGGGTAAAGATACGCAGTATTTT. Translation: CATSDLGLAGGKDTQYF.

The genes are TRBV4-2 and TRBJ2-1, with TRBD2 matching over 9 bases. This CDR3 is built from 13 residues. J lost 6 bases, V lost 8 bases, and 5 bases had no gene match. From germline, CDR1 is LGHNA and CDR2 YNFKEQ. CDR3 nucleotides: TGTGCCAGCGGCGGGGGGGCTGGCAATGAGCAGTTCTTC. The encoded protein is CASGGGAGNEQFF.

This clonotype was recorded only once. The chain's CDR3 is CATPGQGCLYEQYF. CDR3 DNA: TGTGCCACCCCAGGACAGGGTTGTCTTTACGAGCAGTACTTC. The chain joins TRBV27 to TRBJ2-7, with 8 bases fitting TRBD1. CDR1 is MNHEY and CDR2 is SMNVEV in the germline V gene (reference sequence). With 10 bases clipped from V and 4 bases from J, the junction kept 12 bases outside the gene matches. The CDR3 is 14 amino acids.

This clonotype was found many times. The V call is TRBV6-1, the J call TRBJ1-1; D ambiguous. Trimming cost V 0 bases and J 0 bases, with 8 bases left between them. This CDR3 region has 15 residues. In germline, CDR1 is MNHNS, CDR2 SASEGT. The CDR3, as DNA: TGTGCCAGCAGTGAAGCGCGCAGCTTGAACACTGAAGCTTTCTTT. This encodes CASSEARSLNTEAFF.

The rearrangement uses TRBV12-3 or TRBV12-4 and TRBJ1-2; the D is unclear. The germline V and J ends were trimmed by 4 bases and 6 bases, with 18 bases remaining between them. The CDR3 is made up of 15 amino acids. The CDR3 here is CASSSFKGSEHGYTF. Written as DNA, the CDR3 is TGTGCCAGCAGTTCCTTCAAAGGATCGGAACATGGCTACACCTTC.

J is TRBJ1-6 and V is TRBV27; 8 positions agree with TRBD1. Germline assignment: CDR1 MNHEY and CDR2 SMNVEV (reference sequence). The CDR3 has 15 residues. V lost 6 bases, J lost 1 base, and 2 bases stayed unmatched. CDR3 residues: CASSRTGSYNSPLHF. CDR3 bases: TGTGCCAGCAGCCGGACAGGGTCCTATAATTCACCCCTCCACTTT.

At least ten counts were recorded for this clonotype. The CDR3 reads CASSVGGGAAGGYTF. The CDR3 DNA follows: TGTGCCAGCAGCGTAGGTGGTGGTGCTGCGGGTGGCTACACCTTC. The chain links TRBV9 to TRBJ1-2; no definite D call. Deletions cut 0 bases from V and 7 bases from J, with 16 bases between. This CDR3 is built from 15 residues. Germline loops: CDR1 SGDLS, CDR2 YYNGEE. Complete variable domain (other parts from reference TRBV9 and TRBJ1-2): DSGVTQTPKHLITATGQRVTLRCSPRSGDLSVYWYQQSLDQGLQFLIQYYNGEERAKGNILERFSAQQFPDLHSELNLSSLELGDSALYFCASSVGGGAAGGYTFGSGTRLTVV.

The rearrangement uses TRBV7-8 and TRBJ2-1, with no clear D. The CDR3 runs to 16 residues. The germline CDR1 and CDR2 sequences are SGHVS and FQNEAQ. V was shortened by 7 bases and J by 2 bases, with 18 bases between the two germline ends. The DNA of the CDR3 is TGTGCCAGCACCTTCACTCGGACCCCTACCTACAATGAGCAGTTCTTC. Translation: CASTFTRTPTYNEQFF.

This clonotype came up a few times. This chain joins TRBV3-1 and TRBJ2-1; D is possibly TRBD1 or TRBD2 (6 bases each). V was cut by 4 bases and J by 8 bases, with 12 bases left in between. CDR1 is LGHDT and CDR2 is YNNKEL in the germline V gene (reference sequence). CDR3 length: 13 amino acids. The CDR3 DNA is TGTGCCAGCAGCCCCTGGGGGGCCGATGAGCAGTTCTTC. Encoded protein: CASSPWGADEQFF.

A few counts support this clonotype. The chain is built from TRBV14 and TRBJ1-6; 7 bases are a match to TRBD1. V dropped 3 bases and J dropped 8; count of bases not matched to a gene: 10. Germline V gives CDR1 SGHDN, CDR2 FVKESK. The CDR3 is 16 residues long. The CDR3 spells CASSQDRDSLDSPLHF. For the CDR3, the DNA is TGTGCCAGCAGCCAGGATCGGGACAGCCTCGATTCACCCCTCCACTTT. The full variable domain, with the rest looked up from reference TRBV14 and TRBJ1-6, is EAGVTQFPSHSVIEKGQTVTLRCDPISGHDNLYWYRRVMGKEIKFLLHFVKESKQDESGMPNNRFLAERTGGTYSTLKVQPAELEDSGVYFCASSQDRDSLDSPLHFGNGTRLTVT.

The table lists this clonotype with a few counts. The V and J genes are TRBV6-1 and TRBJ2-7; possibly TRBD2 for D (6 bases). CDR1 MNHNS and CDR2 SASEGT come from the germline V gene. Trimming pared 4 bases from V and 1 base from J, leaving 14 bases between. This CDR3 has 15 residues. The CDR3 region has the DNA TGTGCCAGCAGTGTTCGACTAGAGGGATCCTACGAGCAGTACTTC. It translates to CASSVRLEGSYEQYF.

This clonotype was detected a few times. The chain employs TRBV7-9 and TRBJ2-3; possible D gene TRBD1, 6 bases. This CDR3 has 13 amino acids. V was pared by 5 bases and J by 4 bases, with 10 bases between. CDR1 is SEHNR and CDR2 is FQNEAQ in the germline V gene (reference sequence). CDR3 coding DNA: TGTGCCAGCAGCCCGAAGGGGGCAGATACGCAGTATTTT. It encodes CASSPKGADTQYF.

The chain couples TRBV7-9 to TRBJ2-2, with 10 bases fitting TRBD2. Germline V lookup: CDR1 SEHNR, CDR2 FQNEAQ (reference sequence). This CDR3 region has 16 residues. V dropped 5 bases and J dropped 2; count of bases not matched to a gene: 5. CDR3 residues: CASSVRTSGNTGELFF. The CDR3 DNA follows: TGTGCCAGCAGCGTCCGGACTAGCGGCAACACCGGGGAGCTGTTTTTT.

This clonotype was seen many times. J is TRBJ2-7 and V is TRBV24-1; D is unclear. There are 13 residues in the CDR3. The germline V gene has CDR1 KGHDR and CDR2 SFDVKD. Trimming pared 5 bases from V and 0 bases from J, leaving 7 bases between. CDR3 sequence (DNA): TGTGCCACCAGTGCGAAAAGCTCCTACGAGCAGTACTTC. It encodes CATSAKSSYEQYF.

This clonotype was detected ten times or more. The CDR3 is CASSLNRDREYQETQYF. DNA of the CDR3: TGTGCCAGCAGCTTAAACCGGGACAGGGAGTACCAAGAGACCCAGTACTTC. The gene calls are TRBV7-9 and TRBJ2-5; 9 bases fit TRBD1. The germline V gene has CDR1 SEHNR and CDR2 FQNEAQ (reference sequence). The length of the CDR3 is 17 residues. V was clipped by 2 bases and J by 0 bases; unmatched bases: 7.

This clonotype has ten or more counts. The chain recombines TRBV20-1 with TRBJ1-2, with unresolved D. Trimming removed 3 bases at V and 4 bases at J, with 12 bases between. Germline CDR1 DFQATT, CDR2 SNEGSKA (reference sequence). This CDR3 is 13 amino acids long. CDR3 loop: CSARLPLGYGYTF. The CDR3 DNA reads TGCAGTGCTAGGTTGCCTCTCGGCTATGGCTACACCTTC.

This clonotype came up many times. The chain is built from TRBV13 and TRBJ2-5; 7 bases line up with TRBD2. V dropped 5 bases and J dropped 5; count of bases not matched to a gene: 17. This CDR3 region has 17 residues. CDR1 is PRHDT and CDR2 is FYEKMQ in the germline V gene (reference sequence). The CDR3 nucleotides read TGTGCCAGCAGCCCCGGACTAGAAGGTGCGCTGGGGGAGACCCAGTACTTC. As protein: CASSPGLEGALGETQYF.

There are a few counts of this clonotype. The chain carries TRBV20-1 and TRBJ2-1; 7 positions agree with TRBD2. Unmatched junction bases numbered 11, after V lost 6 bases and J lost 3 bases. The germline V gene has CDR1 DFQATT and CDR2 SNEGSKA (reference sequence). The CDR3 sequence is 15 residues long. CDR3 in DNA: TGCAGTGCCCCAGAGCGGGGTGAATTCTACAATGAGCAGTTCTTC. Translated: CSAPERGEFYNEQFF.